This record covers a single TCR beta chain. The data stem from a study of T cell changes during pregnancy in multiple sclerosis. The method was immunoSEQ multiplex PCR; TCRdb's version includes in-frame clones alone and lacks a portion of them. The sample records tens of thousands of clones, approximately 90% being singletons. V was clipped by 1 base and J by 9 bases, with 14 bases between them. Germline V gene sequence: CDR1 SGHVS, CDR2 FQNEAQ. The CDR3 has 14 amino acids. The rearrangement links TRBV7-8 to TRBJ2-3, with D maybe TRBD2 (6 bases). The TCR sequence derives from a female donor with multiple sclerosis, enrolled in a pregnancy study. The starting material was CD4+ T cells from peripheral blood mononuclear cells, obtained in the first trimester of pregnancy. CDR3 DNA sequence: TGTGCCAGCAGCTTAGACCGGAGGGCGTCAACGCAGTATTTT. The encoded protein is CASSLDRRASTQYF.